The present T cell receptor beta chain was sequenced within a study of long-term antiretroviral therapy in people with HIV. Every donor contributed at least one pre-ART and at least two post-ART PBMC samples. This was the immunoSEQ v3.0 assay at survey level. Repertoires were generated with immunoSEQ multiplex PCR, while TCRdb's copy carries only in-frame clones and drops some. This table has about 30,000 clones, roughly 84% appearing once. Per the germline V gene, CDR1 is GTSNPN and CDR2 is SVGIG (reference sequence). The CDR3 runs to 12 residues. The junction had 7 bases not matched to a gene; V was cut back by 4 bases and J by 8 bases.

Sequencing was performed on unsorted PBMCs, taken 2 years after starting antiretroviral therapy. This clonotype was sampled from a man aged 50-59 years with HIV. The V and J genes are TRBV30 and TRBJ1-2; 7 bases are a match to TRBD1. In DNA form, the CDR3 reads TGTGCCTGGATAGGGACAGCCAGGGGCTACACCTTC. It codes for CAWIGTARGYTF.